Below are 30 T cell receptor beta chains sequenced from a single sample in a study of cytomegalovirus exposure and HLA in healthy donors. Method: immunoSEQ multiplex PCR; TCRdb's copy keeps in-frame clones and lacks some. Of more than 75,000 clones listed, roughly 93% are singletons. Sequences were obtained from PBMCs. The receptors originated from a man between 18 and 35 years old in good health and CMV-seronegative.

The chain has TRBV12-5 and TRBJ1-3; the match to TRBD1 covers 7 bases. This CDR3 is 17 amino acids long. Germline V gene sequence: CDR1 LGHNT, CDR2 FRNRAP. After removal of 0 bases from V and 0 bases from J, the junction contained 5 bases not matched to a gene. In DNA form, the CDR3 reads TGTGCTAGTGGTTTGGTTGACAGGGAACGCTCTGGAAACACCATATATTTT. This encodes CASGLVDRERSGNTIYF.

The chain joins TRBV5-6 to TRBJ1-2; 7 positions match TRBD1. Germline loops: CDR1 SGHDT, CDR2 YYEEEE. The CDR3 runs to 13 residues. V shed 3 bases and J 4 bases; nucleotides not matched to a gene: 3. The CDR3 sequence is CASSSTGLYGYTF. The CDR3 DNA sequence: TGTGCCAGCAGCTCGACAGGGCTCTATGGCTACACCTTC.

Here the CDR3 reads CATSSGQDKGNTIYF. CDR3 nucleotides: TGTGCCACCAGCAGTGGGCAGGATAAAGGAAACACCATATATTTT. The chain couples TRBV15 to TRBJ1-3; D gene uncertain. Germline V gene data show CDR1 as LNHNV and CDR2 as YYDKDF (reference sequence). CDR3 length equals 15 residues. Trimming removed 3 bases at V and 4 bases at J, with 13 bases between. Full variable domain (remainder filled in from reference TRBV15 and TRBJ1-3): DAMVIQNPRYQVTQFGKPVTLSCSQTLNHNVMYWYQQKSSQAPKLLFHYYDKDFNNEADTPDNFQSRRPNTSFCFLDIRSPGLGDTAMYLCATSSGQDKGNTIYFGEGSWLTVV.

The table lists this clone with a few counts. The chain couples TRBV6-4 to TRBJ1-5, with 7 bases that match TRBD1. The CDR3 is made up of 14 amino acids. Germline CDR1 is MRHNA and CDR2 is SNTAGT. Germline trimming cut 0 bases from V and 6 bases from J; bases unmatched to any gene: 2. In DNA form, the CDR3 reads TGTGCCAGCAGTGACTCCCCAGGGGGTCAGCCCCAGCATTTT. Translation gives CASSDSPGGQPQHF.

A single count supports this clone. The J gene is TRBJ2-7, the V gene TRBV27; TRBD2 might be the D (5 bases). CDR3 length equals 11 residues. Trimming shortened V by 5 bases and J by 6 bases, and 8 bases separated the two germline ends. Germline V gives CDR1 MNHEY, CDR2 SMNVEV (reference sequence). The DNA of the CDR3 is TGTGCCAGCAGTACGGGGATCGAGCAGTACTTC. Its translation is CASSTGIEQYF.

V gene TRBV10-3 combines with J gene TRBJ1-5, with D perhaps TRBD1 (5 bases). The CDR3 runs to 14 residues. With 2 bases removed from V and 3 bases from J, the gap between germline ends came to 8 bases. In germline, CDR1 is ENHRY, CDR2 SYGVKD. DNA of the CDR3: TGTGCCATCAGTGAGGCAGGGATCAATCAGCCCCAGCATTTT. It specifies CAISEAGINQPQHF.

The J gene is TRBJ1-5, the V gene TRBV5-1, with TRBD1 identical over 8 bases. This CDR3 has 17 amino acids. The junction had 9 bases not matched to a gene; V was cut back by 2 bases and J by 2 bases. The germline CDR1 and CDR2 sequences are SGHRS and YFSETQ. CDR3 sequence reads: CASSLDPPGQGNQPQHF. CDR3 coding DNA: TGCGCCAGCAGCTTAGACCCCCCGGGACAGGGCAATCAGCCCCAGCATTTT.

The chain has TRBV5-1 and TRBJ1-1; D uncertain. CDR1 is SGHRS and CDR2 is YFSETQ in the germline V gene. The CDR3 length is 14 residues. The V end lost 4 bases, the J end lost 1 base, and 11 bases lay between the germline ends. The CDR3 here is CASSPTRGNTEAFF. CDR3 DNA: TGCGCCAGCAGCCCCACCCGAGGGAACACTGAAGCTTTCTTT. The variable domain in full, completed from reference TRBV5-1 and TRBJ1-1, reads KAGVTQTPRYLIKTRGQQVTLSCSPISGHRSVSWYQQTPGQGLQFLFEYFSETQRNKGNFPGRFSGRQFSNSRSEMNVSTLELGDSALYLCASSPTRGNTEAFFGQGTRLTVV.

The chain recombines TRBV6-6 with TRBJ2-7; D possibly corresponds to TRBD2 (5 bases). The germline V and J ends were trimmed by 0 bases and 4 bases, with 10 bases remaining between them. The CDR3 length is 14 residues. From germline, CDR1 is MNHNY and CDR2 SVGAGI (reference sequence). The CDR3: CASSYSAGGYEQYF. The CDR3 DNA is TGTGCCAGCAGTTACTCGGCGGGCGGGTACGAGCAGTACTTC.

V gene TRBV6-1 combines with J gene TRBJ1-2, with 9 bases fitting TRBD1. V lost 3 bases and J lost 5; bases outside the gene matches: 13. The germline V gene encodes CDR1 MNHNS and CDR2 SASEGT. This CDR3 is built from 17 residues. The CDR3 DNA reads as TGTGCCAGCAGTGAGGCGGGACAGGGTGTACAAGTTTATGGCTACACCTTC. It yields the protein CASSEAGQGVQVYGYTF.

The chain recombines TRBV6-5 with TRBJ1-6, with TRBD1 matching 8 bases. This CDR3 comprises 13 residues. Trimming cost V 6 bases and J 9 bases; bases outside gene matches: 4. CDR1 and CDR2 (germline): MNHEY, SVGAGI. CDR3 bases: TGTGCCAGCAGCCAAACAGGGGGTTCACCCCTCCACTTT. Translation: CASSQTGGSPLHF.

This chain connects TRBV7-8 to TRBJ2-7; 9 nucleotides line up with TRBD2. Looked up from germline, CDR1 is SGHVS and CDR2 is FQNEAQ. The CDR3 sequence is 16 residues long. Trimming removed 0 bases from V and 1 base from J; junction bases left unmatched: 4. CDR3 residues: CASSLAVAGGSYEQYF. CDR3 nucleotides: TGTGCCAGCAGCTTAGCCGTCGCGGGAGGGTCCTACGAGCAGTACTTC.

The CDR3 nucleotides read TGTGCCAGCAGCCCCTGGACTAGCGGGACCTACCAAGAGACCCAGTACTTC. Translating gives CASSPWTSGTYQETQYF. This chain connects TRBV5-6 to TRBJ2-5; 12 bases agree with TRBD2. Germline lookup yields CDR1 SGHDT and CDR2 YYEEEE. There are 17 residues in the CDR3. Trimming removed 4 bases from V and 0 bases from J; junction bases left unmatched: 7. The full variable domain, completed using reference TRBV5-6 and TRBJ2-5, is DAGVTQSPTHLIKTRGQQVTLRCSPKSGHDTVSWYQQALGQGPQFIFQYYEEEERQRGNFPDRFSGHQFPNYSSELNVNALLLGDSALYLCASSPWTSGTYQETQYFGPGTRLLVL.

This clone was recorded only once. The V gene is TRBV6-5, the J gene TRBJ2-7; D is unresolved. Trimming stripped 2 bases from V and 0 bases from J, with 8 bases between. Germline V gene lookup returns CDR1 MNHEY and CDR2 SVGAGI. The CDR3 length is 14 residues. The DNA of the CDR3 is TGTGCCAGCAGTTACGTACCTAACTCCTACGAGCAGTACTTC. Protein product: CASSYVPNSYEQYF.

The chain is built from TRBV6-5 and TRBJ1-3, with D possibly being TRBD1 (6 bases). Germline V gene data show CDR1 as MNHEY and CDR2 as SVGAGI. The germline V and J ends were trimmed by 0 bases and 6 bases, with 15 bases remaining between them. The CDR3 runs to 16 residues. CDR3 loop: CASSYSGWGQENTIYF. DNA of the CDR3: TGTGCCAGCAGTTACTCGGGTTGGGGGCAAGAAAACACCATATATTTT.

This clone was detected only once. The genes are TRBV10-2 and TRBJ2-3; 9 bases match TRBD1. CDR3 size: 13 residues. Germline-derived CDR1 and CDR2 are WSHSY and SAAADI. Trimming cost V 5 bases and J 9 bases; bases outside gene matches: 6. CDR3 loop: CASSRTGEYTQYF. The CDR3 nucleotides read TGCGCCAGCAGTAGGACAGGGGAGTACACGCAGTATTTT.

As to this clone: The junction shows a germline mismatch at one end, possibly a read error. The chain couples TRBV7-7 to TRBJ2-1, with 9 positions matching TRBD1. Germline V gene lookup returns CDR1 SSHAT and CDR2 FNYEAQ (reference sequence). This CDR3 has 18 amino acids. In DNA, the CDR3 is TGTGCTAGCAGCTTAGAGGTACGCGGGACAGGGCACCTTAATGAGCAGTTCTTC. Amino acids: CASSLEVRGTGHLNEQFF.

The genes are TRBV7-9 and TRBJ1-1, with 8 positions matching TRBD1. V was clipped by 3 bases and J by 1 base; unmatched bases: 1. Germline CDR1 and CDR2: SEHNR and FQNEAQ (reference sequence). The CDR3 is made up of 14 amino acids. The CDR3 DNA reads as TGTGCCAGCAGCTTGGGACAGGCGAACACTGAAGCTTTCTTT. It encodes CASSLGQANTEAFF. Supplemented by reference TRBV7-9 and TRBJ1-1, the full variable domain reads DTGVSQNPRHKITKRGQNVTFRCDPISEHNRLYWYRQTLGQGPEFLTYFQNEAQLEKSRLLSDRFSAERPKGSFSTLEIQRTEQGDSAMYLCASSLGQANTEAFFGQGTRLTVV.

The genes are TRBV5-4 and TRBJ1-2; no clear D gene. Germline V gene lookup returns CDR1 SGHNT and CDR2 YYREEE (reference sequence). Trimming left V 0 bases short and J 1 base short, with 7 bases between. This CDR3 has 14 residues. This chain's CDR3 is CASSLGQRNYGYTF. CDR3 coding DNA: TGTGCCAGCAGCTTGGGGCAGCGTAACTATGGCTACACCTTC.

The J gene is TRBJ2-1, the V gene TRBV2; a possible D gene is TRBD2 (5 bases). This CDR3 region has 14 residues. CDR1 and CDR2 from the germline V gene are SNHLY and FYNNEI. Trimming removed 6 bases at V and 4 bases at J, with 13 bases between. The CDR3 reads CASRLGESYNEQFF. CDR3 nucleotides: TGTGCCAGCAGACTGGGAGAGTCTTACAATGAGCAGTTCTTC.

The chain couples TRBV27 to TRBJ1-5; D unclear. From germline, CDR1 is MNHEY and CDR2 SMNVEV (reference sequence). This CDR3 region has 14 residues. Trimming shortened V by 3 bases and J by 5 bases, and 11 bases separated the two germline ends. The CDR3 is CASSFVGADQPQHF. DNA for the CDR3: TGTGCCAGCAGTTTTGTGGGAGCGGATCAGCCCCAGCATTTT.

This clone appeared a single time. The chain uses TRBV27 and TRBJ2-1; D might be TRBD2 (7 bases). Germline CDR1 reads MNHEY; CDR2 reads SMNVEV (reference sequence). CDR3 length equals 17 residues. Trimming cost V 7 bases and J 4 bases, with 23 bases left between them. The CDR3 sequence: CASTLTGWRGPYNEQFF. The DNA for the CDR3 is TGTGCCAGCACCCTCACGGGGTGGCGGGGGCCTTACAATGAGCAGTTCTTC.

The chain combines TRBV5-1 with TRBJ2-3; D is unresolved. This CDR3 is built from 16 residues. The V gene lost 0 bases and the J gene lost 4 bases, with 15 bases spanning the gap. The germline CDR1 and CDR2 sequences are SGHRS and YFSETQ. The CDR3 sequence is CASSLGSSLSPDTQYF. The CDR3, as DNA: TGCGCCAGCAGCTTGGGTAGCAGCCTTAGTCCAGATACGCAGTATTTT.

The gene calls are TRBV4-1 and TRBJ1-2; D gene uncertain. The CDR3 extends over 17 amino acids. Germline-derived CDR1 and CDR2 are MGHRA and YSYEKL. Trimming removed 1 base at V and 7 bases at J, with 22 bases between. CDR3 bases: TGCGCCAGCAGCCAAGGCAATTACATCGTCAAAAGTGGTGGCTACACCTTC. Translating it yields CASSQGNYIVKSGGYTF.

This rearrangement joins TRBV14 to TRBJ1-1; D is perhaps TRBD1 (6 bases). Looked up from germline, CDR1 is SGHDN and CDR2 is FVKESK. The CDR3 extends over 13 amino acids. V was clipped by 3 bases and J by 1 base, with 6 bases between them. Here the CDR3 DNA reads TGTGCCAGCAGCCAGGGGGCGAACACTGAAGCTTTCTTT. Amino acid sequence: CASSQGANTEAFF.

The chain joins TRBV28 to TRBJ2-1; D not resolved. The CDR3 extends over 15 amino acids. CDR1 and CDR2 (germline): MDHEN, SYDVKM. V was clipped by 3 bases and J by 6 bases, with 15 bases between them. CDR3 nucleotide sequence: TGTGCCAGCAGTTTCCTTAGTCGAGCGAGCAATGAGCAGTTCTTC. Protein product: CASSFLSRASNEQFF.

This chain connects TRBV18 to TRBJ2-7; 8 bases fit TRBD1. The CDR3 loop spans 15 amino acids. J was trimmed by 2 bases and V by 4 bases; bases with no gene match: 7. The germline CDR1 and CDR2 sequences are KGHSH and LQKENI. The CDR3: CASSLQGALAYEQYF. The CDR3 DNA sequence: TGTGCCAGCTCACTCCAGGGGGCGTTGGCCTACGAGCAGTACTTC.

This chain uses TRBV30 with TRBJ2-3, with 8 bases identical to TRBD2. CDR1 and CDR2 from the germline V gene are GTSNPN and SVGIG (reference sequence). V shed 0 bases, J shed 6 bases, and the junction held 8 bases outside the gene matches. The length of the CDR3 is 15 residues. DNA of the CDR3: TGTGCCTGGAGTGTAACGGGGGGGGGCAGGGATACGCAGTATTTT. It translates to CAWSVTGGGRDTQYF.

The V call is TRBV7-9, the J call TRBJ1-1, with D possibly matching TRBD1 (6 bases). The V end lost 0 bases, the J end lost 9 bases, and 11 bases lay between the germline ends. Germline V gene data show CDR1 as SEHNR and CDR2 as FQNEAQ (reference sequence). The CDR3 spans 13 residues. As DNA, the CDR3 is TGTGCCAGCAGCTTAGCGGAGCAGGGGAAAGCTTTCTTT. It specifies CASSLAEQGKAFF.

The chain uses TRBV30 and TRBJ1-3; D not resolved. The V end lost 4 bases, the J end lost 0 bases, and 10 bases lay between the germline ends. Looked up from germline, CDR1 is GTSNPN and CDR2 is SVGIG (reference sequence). This CDR3 spans 14 amino acids. The CDR3 DNA follows: TGTGCCTGGACCCCTAAAACCTCTGGAAACACCATATATTTT. Its protein is CAWTPKTSGNTIYF. The full variable domain, completed using reference TRBV30 and TRBJ1-3, is SQTIHQWPATLVQPVGSPLSLECTVEGTSNPNLYWYRQAAGRGLQLLFYSVGIGQISSEVPQNLSASRPQDRQFILSSKKLLLSDSGFYLCAWTPKTSGNTIYFGEGSWLTVV.